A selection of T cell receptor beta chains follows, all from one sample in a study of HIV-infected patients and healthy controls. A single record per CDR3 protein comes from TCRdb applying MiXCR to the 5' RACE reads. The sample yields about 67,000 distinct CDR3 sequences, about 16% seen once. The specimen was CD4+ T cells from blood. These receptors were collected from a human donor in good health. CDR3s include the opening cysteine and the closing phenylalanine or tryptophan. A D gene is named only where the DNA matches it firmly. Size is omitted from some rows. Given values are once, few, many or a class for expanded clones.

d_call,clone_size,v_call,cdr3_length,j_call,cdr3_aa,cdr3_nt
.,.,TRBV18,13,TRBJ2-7,CASSPGYPYEQYF,TGTGCCAGCTCACCAGGCTACCCCTACGAGCAGTACTTC
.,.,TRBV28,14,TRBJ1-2,CASSHAGPVDGYTF,TGTGCCAGCAGTCACGCCGGGCCGGTTGATGGCTACACCTTC
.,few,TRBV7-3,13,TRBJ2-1,CASSPGPNNEQFF,TGTGCCAGCAGCCCGGGGCCAAACAATGAGCAGTTCTTC
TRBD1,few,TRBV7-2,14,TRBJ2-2,CASSLGDRAGELFF,TGTGCCAGCAGCTTAGGGGACAGGGCCGGGGAGCTGTTTTTT
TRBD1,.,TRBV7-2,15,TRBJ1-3,CASSLGQGTGNTIYF,TGTGCCAGCAGCTTAGGACAGGGTACTGGAAACACCATATATTTT
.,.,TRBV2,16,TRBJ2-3,CASSEDGALSTDTQYF,TGTGCCAGCAGTGAAGATGGGGCACTAAGCACAGATACGCAGTATTTT
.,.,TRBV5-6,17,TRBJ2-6,CASSRLREHAGANVLTF,TGTGCCAGCAGCCGCCTGAGAGAGCATGCTGGGGCCAACGTCCTGACTTTC
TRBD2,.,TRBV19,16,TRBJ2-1,CASSIFAGDPYNEQFF,TGTGCCAGTAGTATTTTCGCGGGGGACCCCTACAATGAGCAGTTCTTC
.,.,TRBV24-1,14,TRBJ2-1,CATSDLWDDNEQFF,TGTGCCACCAGTGATTTGTGGGATGACAATGAGCAGTTCTTC
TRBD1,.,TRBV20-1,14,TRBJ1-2,CSATPGGLSYGYTF,TGCAGTGCTACCCCAGGGGGCCTATCCTATGGCTACACCTTC
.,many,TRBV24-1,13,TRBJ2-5,CATSDNVLETQYF,TGTGCCACCAGTGATAACGTCCTAGAGACCCAGTACTTC
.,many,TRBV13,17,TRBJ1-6,CASSSARATAPRSPLHF,TGTGCCAGCAGCTCGGCCCGCGCAACAGCCCCAAGGTCACCCCTCCACTTT
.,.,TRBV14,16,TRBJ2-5,CASSQARGPRGETQYF,TGTGCCAGCAGCCAAGCGCGGGGCCCCAGGGGAGAGACCCAGTACTTC
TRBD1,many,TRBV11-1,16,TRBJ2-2,CASSLMGQGVTGELFF,TGTGCCAGCAGCTTAATGGGACAGGGGGTAACCGGGGAGCTGTTTTTT
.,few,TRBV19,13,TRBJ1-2,CASSPREHYGYTF,TGTGCCAGTAGCCCCAGGGAACACTATGGCTACACCTTC
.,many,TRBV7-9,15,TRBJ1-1,CASSPQSVMNTEAFF,TGTGCCAGCAGCCCCCAGTCAGTTATGAACACTGAAGCTTTCTTT
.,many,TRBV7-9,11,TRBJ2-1,CASSLRNEQFF,TGTGCCAGCAGCTTAAGAAATGAGCAGTTCTTC
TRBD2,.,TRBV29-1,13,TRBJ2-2,CSVSGSFTGELFF,TGCAGCGTCAGCGGGAGTTTCACCGGGGAGCTGTTTTTT
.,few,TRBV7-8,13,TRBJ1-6,CASSPRQVTSLHF,TGTGCCAGCAGCCCGCGACAGGTCACATCCCTCCACTTT
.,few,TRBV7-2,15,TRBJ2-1,CASTNQPGDYNEQFF,TGTGCCAGCACCAACCAACCAGGAGACTACAATGAGCAGTTCTTC
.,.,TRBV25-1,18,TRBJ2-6,CASSGGFGSASGANVLTF,TGTGCCAGCAGTGGGGGCTTCGGTTCAGCCTCTGGGGCCAACGTCCTGACTTTC
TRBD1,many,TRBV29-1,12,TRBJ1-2,CSVGDRVVGYTF,TGCAGCGTTGGGGACAGGGTGGTTGGCTACACCTTC
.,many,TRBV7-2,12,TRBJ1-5,CASSLYGGPQHF,TGTGCCAGCAGCTTATATGGGGGGCCCCAGCATTTT
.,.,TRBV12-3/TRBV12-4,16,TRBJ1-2,CASSLVRRGGIDGYTF,TGTGCCAGCAGTTTAGTCCGGAGAGGGGGAATTGATGGCTACACCTTC
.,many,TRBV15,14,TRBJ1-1,CATSRPQGNTEAFF,TGTGCCACCAGCAGACCGCAGGGGAATACTGAAGCTTTCTTT
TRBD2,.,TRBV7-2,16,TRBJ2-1,CASSLERGRSYNEQFF,TGTGCCAGCAGTTTGGAGCGGGGACGCTCCTACAATGAGCAGTTCTTC
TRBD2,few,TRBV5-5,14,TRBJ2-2,CAGREGHLNGELFF,TGTGCCGGGAGGGAGGGGCACCTGAACGGGGAGCTGTTTTTT
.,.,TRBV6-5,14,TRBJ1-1,CASSAAGRNTEAFF,TGTGCCAGCAGCGCCGCGGGTAGAAACACTGAAGCTTTCTTT
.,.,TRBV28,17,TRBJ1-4,CASRQLLSPQGGEKLFF,TGTGCCAGCAGGCAACTCCTTAGCCCCCAGGGTGGGGAAAAACTGTTTTTT
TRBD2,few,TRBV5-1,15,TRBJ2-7,CASSPLAGASYEQYF,TGCGCCAGCAGCCCATTAGCGGGAGCCTCCTACGAGCAGTACTTC